These 30 T cell receptor beta chains share one sample of origin, sequenced in a study of CD8 T cells in Susac syndrome. Reverse transcription of about 0.5 to 1 ug RNA was carried out with random hexamers. TCRdb reprocessed the immunoSEQ multiplex PCR reads via MiXCR and lists one record per CDR3 protein. The top ten hold 0.15% to 0.2% of the sample, which has roughly 150,000 distinct CDR3 sequences, 90% to 95% seen once. The sequencing input was CD4+ T cells from PBMCs. The receptors come from a human donor with Susac syndrome.

The rearrangement uses TRBV20-1 and TRBJ1-1; D remains ambiguous. CDR1 and CDR2 (germline): DFQATT, SNEGSKA (reference sequence). The ends were cut back, 1 base at V and 1 base at J, with 10 bases in the middle. CDR3 size: 14 residues. DNA of the CDR3: TGCAGTGCTAGAGCCCCGACCCCGAACACTGAAGCTTTCTTT. Its protein is CSARAPTPNTEAFF.

The DNA of the CDR3 is TGTGCCAGCAGCCCGCCCGGGACTGGGGCCAACGTCCTGACTTTC. It translates to CASSPPGTGANVLTF. This chain uses TRBV9 with TRBJ2-6, with D perhaps matching TRBD2 (5 bases). Germline lookup yields CDR1 SGDLS and CDR2 YYNGEE. V was trimmed by 4 bases and J by 2 bases, leaving 10 bases between them. The CDR3 has 15 amino acids.

The V and J genes are TRBV11-2 and TRBJ1-6; 7 bases are a match to TRBD1. CDR3 size: 15 residues. Germline CDR1 and CDR2: SGHAT and FQNNGV. Trimming removed 2 bases from V and 10 bases from J; junction bases left unmatched: 8. CDR3 nucleotide sequence: TGTGCCAGCAGCTTACTCGGACAGGCAAACTCACCCCTCCACTTT. It translates to CASSLLGQANSPLHF. Complete variable domain (other parts from reference TRBV11-2 and TRBJ1-6): EAGVAQSPRYKIIEKRQSVAFWCNPISGHATLYWYQQILGQGPKLLIQFQNNGVVDDSQLPKDRFSAERLKGVDSTLKIQPAKLEDSAVYLCASSLLGQANSPLHFGNGTRLTVT.

This clonotype was detected only once. The chain employs TRBV3-1 and TRBJ2-2; 7 bases map to TRBD1. With 3 bases clipped from V and 4 bases from J, the junction kept 5 bases outside the gene matches. Germline loops: CDR1 LGHDT, CDR2 YNNKEL (reference sequence). This CDR3 region has 15 residues. CDR3: CASSQLHRGTGELFF. The CDR3 nucleotides read TGTGCCAGCAGCCAGCTCCACAGGGGCACCGGGGAGCTGTTTTTT.

The chain has TRBV24-1 and TRBJ2-1; D remains unclear. Germline values: CDR1 KGHDR, CDR2 SFDVKD. The CDR3 covers 13 residues. The V end was cut by 7 bases, the J end by 5 bases, with 11 bases between. The CDR3 DNA reads as TGTGCCACCAGCGCTCGGGTCGACAATGAGCAGTTCTTC. This codes for CATSARVDNEQFF.

This chain connects TRBV7-9 to TRBJ1-2; no clear D. Looked up from germline, CDR1 is SEHNR and CDR2 is FQNEAQ (reference sequence). The CDR3 has 13 residues. The V end lost 5 bases, the J end lost 0 bases, and 7 bases lay between the germline ends. The CDR3: CASSLGTNYGYTF. The CDR3 bases are TGTGCCAGCAGCCTTGGGACTAACTATGGCTACACCTTC.

The genes are TRBV20-1 and TRBJ1-3; D uncertain. Germline lookup yields CDR1 DFQATT and CDR2 SNEGSKA (reference sequence). CDR3 size: 13 residues. CDR3 region: CSAPKSSGNTIYF. The CDR3 DNA reads as TGCAGCGCTCCCAAGAGCTCTGGAAACACCATATATTTT.

CDR3 sequence reads: CSALTGGAGEKLFF. As DNA, the CDR3 is TGCAGTGCTTTGACAGGGGGCGCGGGGGAAAAACTGTTTTTT. The chain combines TRBV20-1 with TRBJ1-4; 10 nucleotides match TRBD1. V was pared by 5 bases and J by 8 bases, with 8 bases of the junction left unmatched. CDR3 length: 14 residues. The germline CDR1 and CDR2 sequences are DFQATT and SNEGSKA (reference sequence).

The J gene is TRBJ2-5, the V gene TRBV24-1; D is possibly TRBD1 (6 bases). Trimming shortened V by 4 bases and J by 7 bases, and 9 bases separated the two germline ends. CDR3 length equals 12 residues. Germline V gives CDR1 KGHDR, CDR2 SFDVKD. CDR3 sequence: CATSDPRGTQYF. CDR3 nucleotides: TGTGCCACCAGTGACCCCAGGGGGACCCAGTACTTC.

The chain is built from TRBV20-1 and TRBJ2-5; weak D call: TRBD1 (7 bases). This CDR3 comprises 14 residues. Between the trimmed V and J ends, which lost 3 bases and 5 bases, there was a span of 16 bases. The germline V gene encodes CDR1 DFQATT and CDR2 SNEGSKA (reference sequence). The CDR3 bases are TGCAGTGCTAGTCAGGGGGGATTGGGTGAGACCCAGTACTTC. Protein: CSASQGGLGETQYF.

The V call is TRBV9, the J call TRBJ1-1, with unresolved D. The CDR3 extends over 13 amino acids. CDR1 is SGDLS, CDR2 YYNGEE, per germline. The V gene lost 0 bases and the J gene lost 3 bases, with 6 bases spanning the gap. The CDR3 reads CASSVALHTEAFF. The DNA for the CDR3 is TGTGCCAGCAGCGTAGCTTTGCACACTGAAGCTTTCTTT.

The chain is built from TRBV20-1 and TRBJ2-1; maybe TRBD1 (7 bases). The V gene's germline CDR1 is DFQATT and CDR2 SNEGSKA (reference sequence). V shed 7 bases and J shed 9 bases, with 19 bases lying between them. There are 13 residues in the CDR3. The DNA of the CDR3 is TGCAGTGTTAAGAGGGGGCGGACTACTGAGCAGTTCTTC. It codes for CSVKRGRTTEQFF.

The chain is built from TRBV20-1 and TRBJ1-5, with 9 bases lining up with TRBD1. The CDR3 has 13 residues. Losses at the gene ends were 5 bases for V and 6 bases for J; bases not matched to a gene: 5. CDR1 DFQATT and CDR2 SNEGSKA come from the germline V gene (reference sequence). The chain's CDR3 is CSALTGGTQPQHF. CDR3 nucleotides: TGCAGTGCTCTGACAGGGGGTACTCAGCCCCAGCATTTT.

The chain is built from TRBV18 and TRBJ1-1, with 9 bases identical to TRBD1. Germline CDR1 reads KGHSH; CDR2 reads LQKENI. CDR3 length: 15 amino acids. The trim removed 3 bases at V and 6 bases at J, leaving 8 bases unmatched. The CDR3 nucleotides read TGTGCCAGCTCACCGAGAACAGGGGGCGACGCTGAAGCTTTCTTT. This sequence encodes CASSPRTGGDAEAFF.

This clonotype came up once. J is TRBJ2-5 and V is TRBV2; 11 nucleotides align to TRBD2. Germline V gives CDR1 SNHLY, CDR2 FYNNEI. Germline trimming cut 1 base from V and 6 bases from J; bases unmatched to any gene: 4. CDR3 length: 15 residues. The CDR3 loop reads CASSEELAGVKTQYF. The DNA of the CDR3 is TGTGCCAGCAGTGAAGAACTAGCGGGGGTCAAGACCCAGTACTTC.

The J gene is TRBJ1-6, the V gene TRBV29-1; maybe TRBD1 (6 bases). In germline, CDR1 is SQVTM, CDR2 ANQGSEA. Trimming took off 4 bases at V and 9 bases at J, with 13 bases between the two ends. The CDR3 totals 13 residues. The CDR3 coding sequence is TGCAGCGTTGCACAGGGCAGCTCTTCACCCCTCCACTTT. This gives the protein CSVAQGSSSPLHF.

The chain links TRBV3-1 to TRBJ1-5, with D perhaps TRBD1 (5 bases). Trimming left V 4 bases short and J 4 bases short, with 11 bases between. This CDR3 is built from 14 residues. Germline assignment: CDR1 LGHDT and CDR2 YNNKEL (reference sequence). The CDR3 nucleotides read TGTGCCAGCAGCCCAGGGCGAGGGAATCAGCCCCAGCATTTT. Amino acid sequence: CASSPGRGNQPQHF.

V and J are TRBV6-6 and TRBJ2-4; 10 bases line up with TRBD2. The V segment lost 5 bases and the J segment 5 bases; nucleotides outside the gene matches: 3. CDR1 is MNHNY, CDR2 SVGAGI, per germline (reference sequence). The CDR3 loop spans 14 amino acids. The CDR3 is CASSTSGAQNIQYF. As DNA, the CDR3 is TGTGCCAGCAGTACTAGCGGGGCCCAAAACATTCAGTACTTC.

The chain uses TRBV6-6 and TRBJ1-3; no reliable D call. Trimming removed 8 bases at V and 1 base at J, with 12 bases between. This CDR3 is 14 amino acids long. Germline CDR1 and CDR2: MNHNY and SVGAGI (reference sequence). CDR3 in amino acids: CASEPDSSGNTIYF. The CDR3 DNA sequence: TGTGCCAGCGAACCCGATAGTTCTGGAAACACCATATATTTT.

The chain carries TRBV15 and TRBJ1-4; D unclear. The CDR3 consists of 11 residues. V lost 7 bases and J 8 bases, leaving 8 bases between the germline ends. Germline values: CDR1 LNHNV, CDR2 YYDKDF (reference sequence). The CDR3 DNA sequence: TGTGCCACCAAGTTCAGAGAAAAACTGTTTTTT. Amino acid sequence: CATKFREKLFF.

The V and J genes are TRBV20-1 and TRBJ1-2, with D hard to call. The V end was cut by 2 bases, the J end by 5 bases, with 15 bases between. CDR1 is DFQATT, CDR2 SNEGSKA, per germline (reference sequence). The CDR3 extends over 14 amino acids. The CDR3 loop is CSARTPAGGYGYTF. CDR3 DNA: TGCAGTGCTAGAACCCCGGCGGGTGGATATGGCTACACCTTC.

The chain combines TRBV29-1 with TRBJ1-1, with a possible D match to TRBD1 (5 bases). Trimming stripped 6 bases from V and 13 bases from J, with 12 bases between. Germline values: CDR1 SQVTM, CDR2 ANQGSEA. The CDR3 covers 9 residues. The CDR3 DNA is TGCAGCGTCCGGGACGGAGTTTTCTTT. This gives the protein CSVRDGVFF.

The chain has TRBV25-1 and TRBJ2-2; 7 bases line up with TRBD1. Germline CDR1 MGHDK, CDR2 SYGVNS. V shed 4 bases and J 0 bases; nucleotides not matched to a gene: 5. The CDR3 totals 16 residues. CDR3 DNA: TGTGCCAGCAGTGTGGTTGGACAGGCGAACACCGGGGAGCTGTTTTTT. As protein: CASSVVGQANTGELFF.

The rearrangement uses TRBV5-6 and TRBJ1-5; possibly TRBD1 for D (6 bases). V gave up 5 bases and J gave up 8 bases, with 29 bases separating them. Germline V lookup: CDR1 SGHDT, CDR2 YYEEEE. The length of the CDR3 is 18 residues. The CDR3 DNA sequence: TGTGCCAGCAGACTGACGTGGCGCGCCAGGGGAGTAAGGAAGCCCCAGCATTTT. The encoded protein is CASRLTWRARGVRKPQHF.

The chain carries TRBV29-1 and TRBJ1-2; no clear D. CDR3 length: 12 amino acids. Germline CDR1 SQVTM, CDR2 ANQGSEA. The V end was cut by 3 bases, the J end by 4 bases, with 9 bases between. DNA of the CDR3: TGCAGCGTTGATGGGCAGTCCTATGGCTACACCTTC. Protein sequence: CSVDGQSYGYTF. The whole variable domain, remainder taken from reference TRBV29-1 and TRBJ1-2, is SAVISQKPSRDICQRGTSLTIQCQVDSQVTMMFWYRQQPGQSLTLIATANQGSEATYESGFVIDKFPISRPNLTFSTLTVSNMSPEDSSIYLCSVDGQSYGYTFGSGTRLTVV.

V gene TRBV12-3 or TRBV12-4 combines with J gene TRBJ2-5, with 9 bases fitting TRBD1. J was trimmed by 4 bases and V by 5 bases; bases with no gene match: 8. This CDR3 has 15 residues. The CDR3 coding sequence is TGTGCCAGCAGTGCCGTCGGACAGGGGCGAGAGACCCAGTACTTC. Translated: CASSAVGQGRETQYF.

The chain is built from TRBV7-9 and TRBJ2-1, with D uncertain. This CDR3 comprises 13 residues. Trimming removed 1 base from V and 9 bases from J, with 10 bases in between. Germline CDR1 and CDR2: SEHNR and FQNEAQ (reference sequence). The CDR3 nucleotides are TGTGCCAGCAGCTTAGGGGCCAAACCTGAGCAGTTCTTC. Translated: CASSLGAKPEQFF.

This chain uses TRBV29-1 with TRBJ1-1; a weak D match, TRBD1 (5 bases). The CDR3 is 13 residues long. Trimming left V 0 bases short and J 5 bases short, with 10 bases between. Germline V gene data show CDR1 as SQVTM and CDR2 as ANQGSEA. Here the CDR3 reads CSVEEGGGTEAFF. For the CDR3, the DNA is TGCAGCGTTGAAGAGGGGGGGGGTACTGAAGCTTTCTTT.

This clonotype is a singleton in its sample. This chain uses TRBV7-2 with TRBJ2-1; TRBD2 matches at 9 bases. This CDR3 spans 14 amino acids. Trimming removed 5 bases from V and 7 bases from J; junction bases left unmatched: 6. Germline assignment: CDR1 SGHTA and CDR2 FQGNSA. The CDR3, as DNA: TGTGCCAGCAGCAGACGCGGGGGGGCTAATGAGCAGTTCTTC. Protein sequence: CASSRRGGANEQFF.

V and J are TRBV6-5 and TRBJ2-1, with D perhaps TRBD1 or TRBD2 (7 bases each). The CDR3 has 12 residues. Germline CDR1 MNHEY, CDR2 SVGAGI. With 9 bases removed from V and 6 bases from J, the gap between germline ends came to 12 bases. This CDR3 reads CASQGGFNEQFF. The CDR3 DNA reads as TGTGCCAGTCAGGGGGGGTTCAATGAGCAGTTCTTC.